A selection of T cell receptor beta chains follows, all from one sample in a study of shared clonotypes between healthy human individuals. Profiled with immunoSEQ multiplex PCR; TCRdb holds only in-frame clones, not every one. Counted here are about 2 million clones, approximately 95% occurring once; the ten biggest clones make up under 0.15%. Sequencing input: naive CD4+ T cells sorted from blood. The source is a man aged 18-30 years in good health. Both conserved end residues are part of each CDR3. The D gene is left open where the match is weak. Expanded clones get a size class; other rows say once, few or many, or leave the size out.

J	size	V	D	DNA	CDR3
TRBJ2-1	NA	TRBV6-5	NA	TGTGCCAGCAGCCCCCCCGGGCCCGTTTACAATGAGCAGTTCTTC	CASSPPGPVYNEQFF
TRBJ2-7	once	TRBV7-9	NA	TGTGCCAGCAGCATCCAGGCCTCCGAGCAGTACTTC	CASSIQASEQYF
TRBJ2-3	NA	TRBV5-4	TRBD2	TGTGCCAGCAGCCCGTCTAGCGGGGGCCCAGATACGCAGTATTTT	CASSPSSGGPDTQYF
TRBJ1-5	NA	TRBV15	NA	TGTGCCACCAGCCGAGGACAGTCTAGCAATCAGCCCCAGCATTTT	CATSRGQSSNQPQHF
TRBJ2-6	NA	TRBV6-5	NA	TGTGCCAGCGGGCGGGGTAGCTCTGGGGCCAACGTCCTGACTTTC	CASGRGSSGANVLTF
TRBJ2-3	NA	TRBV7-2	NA	TGTGCCAGCAGTTTTTACACAGATACGCAGTATTTT	CASSFYTDTQYF
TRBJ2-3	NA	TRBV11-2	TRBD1	TGTGCCAGCACCAGAGGGACGACAGGGGTAGATACGCAGTATTTT	CASTRGTTGVDTQYF
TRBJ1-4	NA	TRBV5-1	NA	TGCGCCAGCAGCTTGGACGGCACTAATGAAAAACTGTTTTTT	CASSLDGTNEKLFF
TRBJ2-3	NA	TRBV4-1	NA	TGCGCCAGCAGCCAAGGGCCTAGAACTACGCAGTATTTT	CASSQGPRTTQYF
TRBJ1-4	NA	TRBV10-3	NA	TGTGCCACCGGGGAGGGAAATGAAAAACTGTTTTTT	CATGEGNEKLFF
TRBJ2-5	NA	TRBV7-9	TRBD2	TGTGCCAGCAGCCTAGCGGGGGGAGAGACCCAGTACTTC	CASSLAGGETQYF
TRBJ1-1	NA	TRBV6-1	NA	TGTGCCAGCATGGGCCCAATGAACACTGAAGCTTTCTTT	CASMGPMNTEAFF
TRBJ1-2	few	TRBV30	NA	TGTGCCTGGCCGTGGCAGGGGTATGGCTACACCTTC	CAWPWQGYGYTF
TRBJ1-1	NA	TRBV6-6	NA	TGTGCCAGCAGCCGACAGAGTGTGAACACTGAAGCTTTCTTT	CASSRQSVNTEAFF
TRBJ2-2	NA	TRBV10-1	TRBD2	TGCGCCAGCAGTAGCGGGAGCGTCACCGGGGAGCTGTTTTTT	CASSSGSVTGELFF
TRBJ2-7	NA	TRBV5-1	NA	TGCGCCAGCAGCTTGGTACAGCTTCTTTTGAGCTCCTACGAGCAGTACTTC	CASSLVQLLLSSYEQYF
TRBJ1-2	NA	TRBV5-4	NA	TGTGCCAGCACCGTTGGCAGCACGGATTACTATGGCTACACCTTC	CASTVGSTDYYGYTF
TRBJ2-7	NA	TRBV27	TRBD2	TGTGCCAGCAGTGGGGAGGGCCGCTACGAGCAGTACTTC	CASSGEGRYEQYF
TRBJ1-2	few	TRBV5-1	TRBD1	TGCGCCAGCAGCGAGGGACAAGGGACAGGCGGCTACACCTTC	CASSEGQGTGGYTF
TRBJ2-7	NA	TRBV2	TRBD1	TGTGCCAGCAGCCCCCAAGGGACAGGCGCCTACGAGCAGTACTTC	CASSPQGTGAYEQYF
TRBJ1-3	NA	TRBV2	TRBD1	TGTGCCAGCGATCAGGGGGCGGCTTTGGGAAACACCATATATTTT	CASDQGAALGNTIYF
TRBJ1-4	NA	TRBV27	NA	TGTGCCAGCAGTCCCCGGGCCCTTAATGAAAAACTGTTTTTT	CASSPRALNEKLFF
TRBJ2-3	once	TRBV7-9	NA	TGTGCCAGCAGCTTGCAAAGCGGGAGCACAGATACGCAGTATTTT	CASSLQSGSTDTQYF
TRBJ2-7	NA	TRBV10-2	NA	TGCGCCAGCAGTGACCCGGGACAAAACTACGAGCAGTACTTC	CASSDPGQNYEQYF
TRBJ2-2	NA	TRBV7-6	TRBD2	TGTGCCAGCAGCTTAGCGGGAGGGCTTAACACCGGGGAGCTGTTTTTT	CASSLAGGLNTGELFF
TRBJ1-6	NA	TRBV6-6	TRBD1	TGTGCCAGCAGTGTGACAGGGGAGAGTAACAATTCACCCCTCCACTTT	CASSVTGESNNSPLHF
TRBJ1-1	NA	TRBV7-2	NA	TGTGCCAGCAGCTTAGCCGCGGGGAACAAGGCTGAAGCTTTCTTT	CASSLAAGNKAEAFF
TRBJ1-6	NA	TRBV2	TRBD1	TGTGCCAGCAGTGTGACAGGGGTTTATAATTCACCCCTCCACTTT	CASSVTGVYNSPLHF
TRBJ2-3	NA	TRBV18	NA	TGTGCCAGCTCACCTAATCGAGGGGGAGCGGCTACGCAGTATTTT	CASSPNRGGAATQYF
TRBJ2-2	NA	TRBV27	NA	TGTGCCAGCAGTTTGAGGGGCTATGTCGCGAACACCGGGGAGCTGTTTTTT	CASSLRGYVANTGELFF
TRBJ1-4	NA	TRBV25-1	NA	TGTGCCAGCAGTGCCCACAGGGTGGGGGATGAAAAACTGTTTTTT	CASSAHRVGDEKLFF
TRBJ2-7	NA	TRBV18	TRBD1	TGTGCCAGCTCACCTACAGGGGATAGCTCCTACGAGCAGTACTTC	CASSPTGDSSYEQYF
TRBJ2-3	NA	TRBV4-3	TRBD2	TGCGCCAGCAGCCAAGACCTTAGGGCTAGCGGGAGGATCGGTACGCAGTATTTT	CASSQDLRASGRIGTQYF
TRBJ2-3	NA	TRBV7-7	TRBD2	TGTGCTAGCAGCCCTGGACTAGCGGGAGCCACAGATACGCAGTATTTT	CASSPGLAGATDTQYF
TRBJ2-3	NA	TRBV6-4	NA	TGTGCCAGCAGTGTCGGGACCTCCCGCACAGATACGCAGTATTTT	CASSVGTSRTDTQYF
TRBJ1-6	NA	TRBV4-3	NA	TGCGCCAGCAGCCAAGAGCTCGATTCACCCCTCCACTTT	CASSQELDSPLHF
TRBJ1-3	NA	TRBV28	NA	TGTGCCAGCAGTCTACTATTGGGAAACACCATATATTTT	CASSLLLGNTIYF
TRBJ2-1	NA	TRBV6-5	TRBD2	TGTGCCAGCAGCCCACCGCGGCTAGCGGGAGGTGAGCAGTTCTTC	CASSPPRLAGGEQFF
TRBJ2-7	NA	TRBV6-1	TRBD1	TGTGCCAGCCTCCGACAGGGAAAGATCTACGAGCAGTACTTC	CASLRQGKIYEQYF
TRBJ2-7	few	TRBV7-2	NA	TGTGCCAGCAGCTTAGCCGGCTCCTACGAGCAGTACTTC	CASSLAGSYEQYF
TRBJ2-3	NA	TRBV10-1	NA	TGCGCCAGCAGTGAGTTTGGTGTCTTCCGCACAGATACGCAGTATTTT	CASSEFGVFRTDTQYF
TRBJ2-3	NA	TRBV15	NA	TGTGCCACCAGCAGAGACAGTAGCACAGATACGCAGTATTTT	CATSRDSSTDTQYF
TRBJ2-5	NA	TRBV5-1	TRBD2	TGCGCCAGCGGCTCCCCCTCCGGGACTAGCGGGAAAGAGACCCAGTACTTC	CASGSPSGTSGKETQYF
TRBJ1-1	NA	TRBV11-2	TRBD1	TGTGCCAGCAGCTCTACAGGGGGTAGCACTGAAGCTTTCTTT	CASSSTGGSTEAFF
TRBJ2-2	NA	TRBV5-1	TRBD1	TGCGCCAGCACCTCGACAGGGGACACCGGGGAGCTGTTTTTT	CASTSTGDTGELFF
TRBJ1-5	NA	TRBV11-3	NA	TGTGCCAGCAGAAACCAAGAAACCGGGAGCAATCAGCCCCAGCATTTT	CASRNQETGSNQPQHF